This TCR beta chain was captured by sequencing in a study of beta chain features in type 1 diabetes. Study-wide background: The patient and healthy donor groups were comparable for age, gender and cell yields.

The whole isolated RNA underwent reverse transcription, so sequencing captured expressed TCRB transcripts. An average of about 3.57 million reads was obtained for naive, central memory and regulatory T cell samples. The method was immunoSEQ multiplex PCR; TCRdb's version includes in-frame clones alone and lacks a portion of them. The sample has around 250,000 clones; around 21% are singletons. The CDR3 is 16 residues long. The J segment lost 4 bases and the V segment lost 3 bases, leaving 5 bases of the junction unmatched. The germline V gene encodes CDR1 KGHSH and CDR2 LQKENI. As regards this clone: Antigen unknown.

Study results and caveats: For type 1 diabetes patients, VDJ junctions showed fewer insertions and more deletions. Among patients with Type 1 diabetes, TCRB CDR3s were moderately but significantly shorter in every one of the four CD4+ subsets.

Sorted populations all had greater than 98% purity. The TCR was taken from a woman in her thirties or forties with type 1 diabetes. The chain recombines TRBV18 with TRBJ2-7; 14 bases line up with TRBD2. The sequencing sample was made of naive CD4+ T cells from blood. Here the CDR3 reads CASSPPGTSGGYEQYF. As DNA, the CDR3 is TGTGCCAGCTCACCGCCTGGGACTAGCGGGGGATACGAGCAGTACTTC.